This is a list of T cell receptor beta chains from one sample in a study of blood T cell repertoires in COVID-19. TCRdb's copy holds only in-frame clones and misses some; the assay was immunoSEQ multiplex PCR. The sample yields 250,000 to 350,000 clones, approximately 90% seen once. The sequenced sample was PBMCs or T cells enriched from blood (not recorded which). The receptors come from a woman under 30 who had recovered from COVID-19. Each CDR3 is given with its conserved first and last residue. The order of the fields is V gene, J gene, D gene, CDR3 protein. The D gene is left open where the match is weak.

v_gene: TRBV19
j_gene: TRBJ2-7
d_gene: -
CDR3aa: CASGQGPLYEQYF

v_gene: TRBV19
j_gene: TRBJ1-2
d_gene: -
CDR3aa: CASMTAGYLSYGYTF

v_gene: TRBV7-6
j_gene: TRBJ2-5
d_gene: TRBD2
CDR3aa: CASSLGTSGQETQYF

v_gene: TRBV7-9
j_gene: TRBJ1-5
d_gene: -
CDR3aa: CASSGTGDQPQHF

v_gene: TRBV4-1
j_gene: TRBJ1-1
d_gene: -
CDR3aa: CASSRGGANTEAFF

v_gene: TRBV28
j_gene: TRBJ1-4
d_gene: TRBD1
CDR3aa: CASSWQGDYEKLFF

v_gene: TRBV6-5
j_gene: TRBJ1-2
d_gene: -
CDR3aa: CASRLQTANYGYTF

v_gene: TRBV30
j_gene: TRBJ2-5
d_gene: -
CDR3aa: CAWSHGQTETQYF

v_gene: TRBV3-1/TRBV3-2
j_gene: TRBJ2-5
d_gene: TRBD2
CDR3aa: CASSPGLGETQYF

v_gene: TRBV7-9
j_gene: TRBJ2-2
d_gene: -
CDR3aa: CASSFLPGRGNTGELFF

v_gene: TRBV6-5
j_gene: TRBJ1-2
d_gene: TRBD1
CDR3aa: CASTGQGTYGYTF

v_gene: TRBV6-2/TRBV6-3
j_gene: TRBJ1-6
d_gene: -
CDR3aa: CASSFILNSPLHF

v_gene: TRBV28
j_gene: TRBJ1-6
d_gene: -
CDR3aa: CASTRGGSNSPLHF

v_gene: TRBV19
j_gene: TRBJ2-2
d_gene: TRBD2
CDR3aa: CASSTLAGATGELFF

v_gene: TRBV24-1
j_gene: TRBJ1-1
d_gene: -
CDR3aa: CATRHRDRPEAFF

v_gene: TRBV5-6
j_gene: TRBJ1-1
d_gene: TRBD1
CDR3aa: CASSDRDRGLAFF

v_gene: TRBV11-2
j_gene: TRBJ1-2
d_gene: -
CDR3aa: CASSDGYYGYTF

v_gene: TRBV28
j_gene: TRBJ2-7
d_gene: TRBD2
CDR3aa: CASSGPGTRANEQYF

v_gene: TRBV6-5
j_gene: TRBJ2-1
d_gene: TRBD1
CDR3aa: CASSSQGQGNWNEQFF

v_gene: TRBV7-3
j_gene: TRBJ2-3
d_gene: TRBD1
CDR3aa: CASSLFQGADTQYF

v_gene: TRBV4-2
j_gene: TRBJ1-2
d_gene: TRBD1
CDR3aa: CASSPLTGEGGYTF

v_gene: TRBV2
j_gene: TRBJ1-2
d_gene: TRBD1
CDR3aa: CASGDRICTF

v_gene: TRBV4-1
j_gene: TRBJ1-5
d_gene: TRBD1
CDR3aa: CASSQQGVGNQPQHF

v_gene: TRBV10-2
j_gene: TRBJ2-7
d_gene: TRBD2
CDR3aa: CASSESSGNSYEQYF

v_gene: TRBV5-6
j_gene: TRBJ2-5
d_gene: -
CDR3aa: CASSFRGAKTQYF

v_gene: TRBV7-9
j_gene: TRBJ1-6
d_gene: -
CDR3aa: CASSLVYQGSDSPLHF

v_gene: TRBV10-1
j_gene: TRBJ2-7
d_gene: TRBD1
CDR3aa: CASSGDSTYEQYF

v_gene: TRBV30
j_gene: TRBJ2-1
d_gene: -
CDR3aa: CAWSRQNSHEQFF

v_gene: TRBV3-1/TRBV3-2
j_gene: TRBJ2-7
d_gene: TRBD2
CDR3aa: CASSLAGALYEQYF

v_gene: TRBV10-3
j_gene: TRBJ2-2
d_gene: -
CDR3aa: CAISATTEPNTGELFF

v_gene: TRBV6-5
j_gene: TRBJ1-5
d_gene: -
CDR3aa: CASSQQGDNQPQHF

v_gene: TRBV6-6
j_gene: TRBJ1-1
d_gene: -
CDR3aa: CASIGRANTEAFF

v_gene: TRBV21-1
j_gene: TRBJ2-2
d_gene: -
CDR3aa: CASSKVGGRPNTGELFF

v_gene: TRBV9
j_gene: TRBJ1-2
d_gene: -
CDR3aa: CASSGQDNYGYTF

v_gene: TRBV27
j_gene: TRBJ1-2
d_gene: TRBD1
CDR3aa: CASSSIQGAGVDGYTF

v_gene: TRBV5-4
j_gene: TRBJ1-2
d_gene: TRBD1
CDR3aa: CASSFEDRGYGYTF

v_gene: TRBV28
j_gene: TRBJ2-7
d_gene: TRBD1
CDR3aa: CASSTRQGGYEQYF

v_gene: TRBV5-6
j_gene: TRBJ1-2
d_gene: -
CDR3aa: CASSLDRLAISGYTF

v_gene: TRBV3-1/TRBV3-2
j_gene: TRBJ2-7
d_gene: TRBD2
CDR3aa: CASSQGDGGGYEQYF

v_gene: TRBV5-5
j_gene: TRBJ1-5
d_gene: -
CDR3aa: CASSLVVRDQPQHF

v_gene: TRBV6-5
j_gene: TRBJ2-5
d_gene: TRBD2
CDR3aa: CASSSPVQGLAETQYF

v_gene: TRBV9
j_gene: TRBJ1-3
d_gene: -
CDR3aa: CASSHGRDTKKSGNTIYF

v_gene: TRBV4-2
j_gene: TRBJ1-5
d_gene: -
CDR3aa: CASSQVEGRGEQPQHF

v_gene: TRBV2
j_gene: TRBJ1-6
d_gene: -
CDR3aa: CASSVSGGMGSPLHF

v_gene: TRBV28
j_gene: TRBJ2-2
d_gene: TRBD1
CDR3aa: CASSPWTGPNTGELFF

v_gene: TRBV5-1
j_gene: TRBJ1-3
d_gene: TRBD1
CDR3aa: CASSLGQGFTSGNTIYF

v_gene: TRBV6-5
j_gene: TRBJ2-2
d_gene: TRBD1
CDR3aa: CASRPQGANTGELFF

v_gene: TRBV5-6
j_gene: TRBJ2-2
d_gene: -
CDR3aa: CASSLTGLGAGELFF

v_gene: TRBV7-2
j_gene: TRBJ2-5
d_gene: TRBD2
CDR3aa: CASSLGTSSTETQYF